These T cell receptor beta chains were read from a single sample in a study of shared clonotypes between healthy human individuals. Repertoires were generated with immunoSEQ multiplex PCR, while TCRdb's copy carries only in-frame clones and drops some. The sample yields approximately 2,200,000 clones, about 92% seen once. Sequenced input: naive CD8+ T cells from PBMCs. These receptor sequences come from a man aged 18 to 29 in good health. Some clones in this sample may be carry-over from other donors' samples. Each CDR3 is given with its conserved first and last residue. The order of the fields is D gene, V gene, J gene, clone size, CDR3 protein, CDR3 DNA. D genes are given only for firm matches. Size values are once, few and many counts, or a class for expanded clones, and some rows have none.

TRBD2	TRBV28	TRBJ2-1	-	CASSFRGLMAQFF	TGTGCCAGCAGTTTTAGGGGACTAATGGCGCAGTTCTTC
TRBD2	TRBV7-9	TRBJ2-1	-	CASSPPAGGPSYNEQFF	TGTGCCAGCAGCCCACCGGCGGGAGGGCCATCCTACAATGAGCAGTTCTTC
TRBD1	TRBV6-1	TRBJ1-1	-	CASSNRGRLGEAFF	TGTGCCAGCAGCAACAGGGGGCGCCTTGGTGAAGCTTTCTTT
TRBD2	TRBV9	TRBJ2-7	-	CASSPGTSGSHEQYF	TGTGCCAGCAGCCCGGGGACTAGCGGGTCCCACGAGCAGTACTTC
-	TRBV4-3	TRBJ1-3	-	CASTYRHASGNTIYF	TGCGCCAGCACCTACCGCCACGCCTCTGGAAACACCATATATTTT
TRBD1	TRBV9	TRBJ2-7	-	CASSAGTGTEFSYEQYF	TGTGCCAGCAGCGCTGGAACCGGGACAGAGTTCTCCTACGAGCAGTACTTC
-	TRBV9	TRBJ1-2	-	CASSVVRSGRNYGYTF	TGTGCCAGCAGCGTAGTTCGCAGTGGCAGAAACTATGGCTACACCTTC
TRBD1	TRBV5-6	TRBJ1-1	-	CASSPTGVGTEAFF	TGTGCCAGCAGCCCGACAGGGGTGGGCACTGAAGCTTTCTTT
TRBD1	TRBV18	TRBJ1-4	-	CASSRTGEREKLFF	TGTGCCAGCTCACGGACAGGGGAGAGGGAAAAACTGTTTTTT
-	TRBV5-1	TRBJ2-1	-	CASSPKVLTYNEQFF	TGCGCCAGCAGCCCTAAGGTCTTAACCTACAATGAGCAGTTCTTC
TRBD2	TRBV4-1	TRBJ2-7	few	CASSQGRLAGDEQYF	TGCGCCAGCAGCCAAGGTCGACTAGCGGGAGACGAGCAGTACTTC
TRBD1	TRBV13	TRBJ2-1	-	CASSLRGTGWDEQFF	TGTGCCAGCAGCTTACGTGGGACAGGATGGGATGAGCAGTTCTTC
TRBD1	TRBV7-9	TRBJ2-7	-	CASMRGPTGGYEQYF	TGTGCCAGCATGCGGGGTCCGACAGGGGGGTACGAGCAGTACTTC
TRBD2	TRBV7-9	TRBJ2-3	-	CASSPRTSGRAGDTQYF	TGTGCCAGCAGCCCAAGGACTAGCGGGAGGGCCGGAGATACGCAGTATTTT
TRBD1	TRBV7-6	TRBJ2-3	-	CASSEPGQGGPSDTQYF	TGTGCCAGCAGCGAACCGGGACAGGGGGGCCCGTCGGATACGCAGTATTTT
-	TRBV10-3	TRBJ1-1	-	CAIGASLGAEAFF	TGTGCCATCGGCGCCTCGCTTGGCGCTGAAGCTTTCTTT
-	TRBV9	TRBJ2-3	-	CASSVFEGTDTQYF	TGTGCCAGCAGCGTATTCGAGGGTACAGATACGCAGTATTTT
TRBD2	TRBV4-1	TRBJ2-1	-	CASSQDLGGLAGGEQFF	TGCGCCAGCAGCCAAGATCTGGGGGGGCTAGCGGGAGGTGAGCAGTTCTTC
-	TRBV11-2	TRBJ2-1	-	CASSLPGVAPSYNEQFF	TGTGCCAGCAGCCTCCCAGGGGTAGCGCCGTCCTACAATGAGCAGTTCTTC
TRBD1	TRBV28	TRBJ2-5	-	CASSLGQGGETQYF	TGTGCCAGCAGTCTGGGACAGGGAGGAGAGACCCAGTACTTC
-	TRBV7-9	TRBJ1-2	-	CASSLLLEGLNYGYTF	TGTGCCAGCAGCTTGTTGTTGGAGGGGCTAAACTATGGCTACACCTTC
-	TRBV6-1	TRBJ1-1	once	CASKGGNTEAFF	TGTGCCAGCAAGGGGGGGAACACTGAAGCTTTCTTT
-	TRBV28	TRBJ1-2	-	CACQGLYGYTF	TGTGCCTGTCAGGGACTCTATGGCTACACCTTC
-	TRBV19	TRBJ1-2	-	CASTPGWGNYGYTF	TGTGCCAGTACCCCCGGGTGGGGGAACTATGGCTACACCTTC
-	TRBV19	TRBJ1-4	-	CASSITGATNEKLFF	TGTGCCAGTAGTATTACAGGTGCAACTAATGAAAAACTGTTTTTT